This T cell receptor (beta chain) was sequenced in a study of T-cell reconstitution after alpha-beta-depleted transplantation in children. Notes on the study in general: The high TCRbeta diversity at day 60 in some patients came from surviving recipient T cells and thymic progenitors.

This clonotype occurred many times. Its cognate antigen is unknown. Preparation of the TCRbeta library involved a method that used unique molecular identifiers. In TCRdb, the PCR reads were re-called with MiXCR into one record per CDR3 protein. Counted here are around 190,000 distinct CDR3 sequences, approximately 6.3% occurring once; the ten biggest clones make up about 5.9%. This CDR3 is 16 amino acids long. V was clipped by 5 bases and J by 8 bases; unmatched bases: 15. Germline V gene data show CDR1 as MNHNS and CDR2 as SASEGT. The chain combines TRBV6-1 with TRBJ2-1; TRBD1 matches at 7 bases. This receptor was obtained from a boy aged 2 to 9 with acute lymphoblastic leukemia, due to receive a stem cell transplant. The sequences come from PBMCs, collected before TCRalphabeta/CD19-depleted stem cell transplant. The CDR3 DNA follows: TGTGCCAGCAGTACCCCTAAGTTAAGGGGGCGGCATGAGCAGTTCTTC. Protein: CASSTPKLRGRHEQFF.